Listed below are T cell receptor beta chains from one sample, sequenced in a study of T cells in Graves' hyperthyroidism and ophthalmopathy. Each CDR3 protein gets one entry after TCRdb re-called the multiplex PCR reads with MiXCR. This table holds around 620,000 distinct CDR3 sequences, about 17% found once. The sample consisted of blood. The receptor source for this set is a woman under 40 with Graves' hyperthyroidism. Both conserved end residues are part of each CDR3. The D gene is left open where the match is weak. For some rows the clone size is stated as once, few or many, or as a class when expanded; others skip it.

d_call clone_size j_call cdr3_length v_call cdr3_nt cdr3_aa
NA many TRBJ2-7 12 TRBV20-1 TGCAGTGCAAAAGACAGCCTCTACGAGCAGTACTTC CSAKDSLYEQYF
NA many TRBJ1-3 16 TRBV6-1 TGTGCCAGCAGCCGGAACCGGGACACCTCTGGAAACACCATATATTTT CASSRNRDTSGNTIYF
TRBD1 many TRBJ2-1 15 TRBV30 TGTGCCTGGAGGGGGACAGGGGGCTTCTACAATGAGCAGTTCTTC CAWRGTGGFYNEQFF
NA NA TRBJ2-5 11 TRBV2 TGTGCCAGTGAGGGGGAGGAGACCCAGTACTTC CASEGEETQYF
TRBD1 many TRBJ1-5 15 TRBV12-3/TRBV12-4 TGTGCCAGCAGGACAGGGGACGGGCCTAATCAGCCCCAGCATTTT CASRTGDGPNQPQHF
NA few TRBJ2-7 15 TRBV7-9 TGTGCCAGCAGCCCTCGCGTCAGCGGTCCCCTCGAGCAGTACTTC CASSPRVSGPLEQYF
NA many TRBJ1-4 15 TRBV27 TGTGCCAGCAGCCCCCTCGGGCCCACTAATGAAAAACTGTTTTTT CASSPLGPTNEKLFF
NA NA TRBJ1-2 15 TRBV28 TGTGCCAGCAGTTTATTGGGGGGATCGGACTATGGCTACACCTTC CASSLLGGSDYGYTF
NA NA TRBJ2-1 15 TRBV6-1 TGTGCCAGCAGCCCTAGACTAGTGGGAGTGGCTGAGCAGTTCTTC CASSPRLVGVAEQFF
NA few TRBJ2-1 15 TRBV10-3 TGTGCCATCAGTGGGGCGGGATTCTCCTACAATGAGCAGTTCTTC CAISGAGFSYNEQFF
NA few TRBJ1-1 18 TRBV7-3 TGTGCCAGCAGCTTGGCCACAGGGTCCCTAAACATGAACACTGAAGCTTTCTTT CASSLATGSLNMNTEAFF
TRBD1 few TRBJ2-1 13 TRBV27 TGTGCCAGCAGGGGGACAGCCTACAATGAGCAGTTCTTC CASRGTAYNEQFF
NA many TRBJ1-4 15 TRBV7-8 TGTGCCAGCAGCTTGGATGTCGGAACTAATGAAAAACTGTTTTTT CASSLDVGTNEKLFF
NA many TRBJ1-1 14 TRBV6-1 TGTGCCAGCAGTTCGGGGTCGACGAACACTGAAGCTTTCTTT CASSSGSTNTEAFF
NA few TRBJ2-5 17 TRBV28 TGTGCCAGCAGTTCCCGCAGCAGGGCTGGATCTCTAGAGACCCAGTACTTC CASSSRSRAGSLETQYF
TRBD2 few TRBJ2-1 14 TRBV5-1 TGCGCCAGCAGCTTGGCGCGGGAGTTGGGTGAGCAGTTCTTC CASSLARELGEQFF
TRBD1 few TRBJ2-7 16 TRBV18 TGTGCCAGCTCACCAAAGGGACAGGTGGTCTCCTACGAGCAGTACTTC CASSPKGQVVSYEQYF
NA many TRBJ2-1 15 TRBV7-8 TGTGCCAGCAGAAGAGGGAGGAGTGGGGGCAATGAGCAGTTCTTC CASRRGRSGGNEQFF
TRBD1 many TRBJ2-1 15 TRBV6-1 TGTGCCAGCAGAGACAGGGGACTGGGGGACAATGAGCAGTTCTTC CASRDRGLGDNEQFF
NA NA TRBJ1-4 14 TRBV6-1 TGTGCCAGCAGTCCCGACGGTTCGGTTGAAAAACTGTTTTTT CASSPDGSVEKLFF
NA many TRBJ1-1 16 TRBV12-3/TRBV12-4 TGTGCCAGCAGCACTCCCACCCGGACGGCCAACACTGAAGCTTTCTTT CASSTPTRTANTEAFF
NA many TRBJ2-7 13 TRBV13 TGTGCCAGCAGCTTAGAATCCGTCTACGAGCAGTACTTC CASSLESVYEQYF
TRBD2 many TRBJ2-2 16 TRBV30 TGTGCCTGGAGTGTTAGGCCTAGCGGGTTGGGGGGGGAGCTGTTTTTT CAWSVRPSGLGGELFF
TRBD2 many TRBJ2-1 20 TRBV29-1 TGCAGCGAGACGCTAACTAGGACTAGCGGGAGGGCGCGGTCCTACAATGAGCAGTTCTTC CSETLTRTSGRARSYNEQFF
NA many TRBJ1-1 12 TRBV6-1 TGTGCCAGCAGTCCCGGGGGCATGTCAGCTTTCTTT CASSPGGMSAFF
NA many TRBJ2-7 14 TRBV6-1 TGTGCCAGCAGCCTGTTGTCCTCGAGCTACGAGCAGTACTTC CASSLLSSSYEQYF
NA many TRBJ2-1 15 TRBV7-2 TGTGCCAGCAGCTTAGATCAGAGCTCCTACAATGAGCAGTTCTTC CASSLDQSSYNEQFF
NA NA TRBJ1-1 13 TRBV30 TGTGCCTGGAGTCCCGGAGGGGGAACTGAAGCTTTCTTT CAWSPGGGTEAFF